This TCR beta chain is from a study of long-term antiretroviral therapy in people with HIV. Germline loops: CDR1 SGHNT, CDR2 YYREEE (reference sequence). This CDR3 region has 13 residues. The V end was cut by 0 bases, the J end by 10 bases, with 11 bases between. About this clone: The antigen is undetermined.

Study-level findings and limits: Whereas controls had wider CDR3 length ranges, HIV repertoires had narrower ones.

The assay used was immunoSEQ (version v3.0), run at survey level. The data were produced by immunoSEQ multiplex PCR, yet TCRdb's version contains in-frame clones alone and is incomplete. The table lists under 45,000 clones, roughly four fifths of them singletons. Sequencing was performed on unsorted PBMCs, taken 1 year after starting antiretroviral therapy. The chain joins TRBV5-4 to TRBJ2-1; D is perhaps TRBD2 (5 bases). The clonotype originates from a man younger than 35 with HIV. CDR3 nucleotides: TGTGCCAGCAGCTTGGTTGAGGGAGCCGAGCAGTTCTTC. Protein sequence: CASSLVEGAEQFF. The complete variable domain, with remaining parts taken from reference TRBV5-4 and TRBJ2-1, reads ETGVTQSPTHLIKTRGQQVTLRCSSQSGHNTVSWYQQALGQGPQFIFQYYREEENGRGNFPPRFSGLQFPNYSSELNVNALELDDSALYLCASSLVEGAEQFFGPGTRLTVL.